This passage covers 9 T cell receptor beta chains from one sample sequenced in a study of molecular identifiers for immune sequencing clone quantification. TCRdb recomputed calls from the PCR reads with MiXCR, one row per CDR3 protein. The sample lists more than 250,000 distinct CDR3 sequences, roughly 23% occurring once. Sequenced: naive CD8+ T cells from blood, with Jurkat cell RNA spiked in. The subset: FACS-sorted CD8+CD4-CCR7+CD45RA+ naive T cells. The receptors come from a human donor in good health. Some libraries in this study had Jurkat cell RNA spiked in.

Of note for this clonotype: With a much larger clone just one base away, this may be a read error. This chain connects TRBV29-1 to TRBJ2-7, with D maybe TRBD2 (5 bases). The CDR3 length is 14 residues. The germline V gene has CDR1 SQVTM and CDR2 ANQGSEA. The CDR3 protein is CSVAGGPKPYGQYF. CDR3 coding DNA: TGCAGCGTGGCCGGAGGACCAAAGCCTTACGGGCAGTACTTC.

The sample holds many counts of this clonotype. The chain has TRBV7-9 and TRBJ1-1, with TRBD1 matching over 8 bases. After removal of 6 bases from V and 6 bases from J, the junction contained 3 bases not matched to a gene. CDR3 length equals 12 residues. CDR1 is SEHNR and CDR2 is FQNEAQ in the germline V gene (reference sequence). Here the CDR3 DNA reads TGTGCCAGCAGACAGGGGGTAGCTGAAGCTTTCTTT. Amino acid sequence: CASRQGVAEAFF.

At least ten counts were recorded for this clonotype. The V and J genes are TRBV19 and TRBJ2-2, with D perhaps matching TRBD1 or TRBD2 (6 bases each). The V gene's germline CDR1 is LNHDA and CDR2 SQIVND (reference sequence). V was clipped by 3 bases and J by 6 bases, with 11 bases between them. This CDR3 has 14 amino acids. CDR3 amino acids: CASSIGGISGELFF. CDR3 DNA sequence: TGTGCCAGTAGTATCGGGGGCATCTCCGGGGAGCTGTTTTTT.

With respect to this clonotype: Possible read error: a much larger clone is one base away. The chain joins TRBV4-1 to TRBJ2-2; D is unclear. This CDR3 spans 14 amino acids. Germline V gene sequence: CDR1 MGHRA, CDR2 YSYEKL. CDR3 sequence reads: CANSQDRSLRELFF. The CDR3 DNA follows: TGCGCCAACAGCCAAGATCGGTCCCTCCGGGAGCTGTTTTTT.

In this sample, this clonotype turned up many times. The J gene is TRBJ1-3, the V gene TRBV4-1, with TRBD1 identical over 9 bases. Per germline, CDR1 MGHRA and CDR2 YSYEKL. V trimming: 4 bases; J trimming: 5 bases; junction bases outside the gene matches: 9. This CDR3 is built from 16 residues. Here the CDR3 reads CASSPGTGPARNTIYF. DNA for the CDR3: TGCGCCAGCAGCCCCGGGACAGGGCCGGCTAGAAACACCATATATTTT.

This clonotype was seen repeatedly, ten times or more. The rearrangement links TRBV5-1 to TRBJ2-7; D unresolved. Trimming removed 1 base at V and 5 bases at J, with 10 bases between. Germline values: CDR1 SGHRS, CDR2 YFSETQ. This CDR3 region has 13 residues. The CDR3 spells CASSLFRRDEQYF. CDR3 nucleotides: TGCGCCAGCAGCTTGTTCCGAAGGGACGAGCAGTACTTC.

This clonotype was counted ten times or more. This chain joins TRBV7-7 and TRBJ2-7, with D hard to call. Between the trimmed V and J ends, which lost 8 bases and 7 bases, there was a span of 15 bases. Germline V CDR1 and CDR2: SSHAT, FNYEAQ (reference sequence). CDR3 length: 12 residues. CDR3 DNA sequence: TGTGCCAGCCAGTACCCAGAGGAGGAGCAGTACTTC. Translated, it gives CASQYPEEEQYF. The whole variable domain, remainder taken from reference TRBV7-7 and TRBJ2-7, is GAGVSQSPRYKVTKRGQDVTLRCDPISSHATLYWYQQALGQGPEFLTYFNYEAQPDKSGLPSDRFSAERPEGSISTLTIQRTEQRDSAMYRCASQYPEEEQYFGPGTRLTVT.

This clonotype was seen a few times. This chain links TRBV7-9 with TRBJ2-3; TRBD2 aligns across 10 bases. Germline V lookup: CDR1 SEHNR, CDR2 FQNEAQ (reference sequence). The CDR3 loop spans 17 amino acids. Losses at the gene ends were 5 bases for V and 2 bases for J; bases not matched to a gene: 10. CDR3 sequence (DNA): TGTGCCAGCAGCCCACCTCCGCTAGCGGGGGACACAGATACGCAGTATTTT. It codes for CASSPPPLAGDTDTQYF.

This clonotype has only a few counts. The CDR3 protein is CASSQSGISNQPQHF. For the CDR3, the DNA is TGCGCCAGCAGCCAATCAGGCATTAGCAATCAGCCCCAGCATTTT. This rearrangement joins TRBV4-3 to TRBJ1-5; D is undetermined. Between the trimmed V and J ends, which lost 2 bases and 0 bases, there was a span of 8 bases. Germline CDR1 LGHNA, CDR2 YSLEER. The CDR3 totals 15 residues.